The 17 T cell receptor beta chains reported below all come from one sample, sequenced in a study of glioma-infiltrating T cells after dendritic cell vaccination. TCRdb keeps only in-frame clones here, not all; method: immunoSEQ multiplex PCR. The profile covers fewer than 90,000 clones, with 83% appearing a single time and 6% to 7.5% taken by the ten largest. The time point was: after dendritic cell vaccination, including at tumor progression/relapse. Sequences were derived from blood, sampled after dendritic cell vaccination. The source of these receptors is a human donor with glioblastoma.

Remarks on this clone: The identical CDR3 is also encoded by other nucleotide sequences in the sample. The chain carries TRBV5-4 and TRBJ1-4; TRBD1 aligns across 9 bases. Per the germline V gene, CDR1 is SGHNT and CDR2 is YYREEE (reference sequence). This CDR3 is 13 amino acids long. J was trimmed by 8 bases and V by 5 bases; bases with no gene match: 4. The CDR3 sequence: CASRDRGGEKLFF. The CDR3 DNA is TGTGCCAGCAGGGACAGGGGAGGGGAAAAACTGTTTTTT.

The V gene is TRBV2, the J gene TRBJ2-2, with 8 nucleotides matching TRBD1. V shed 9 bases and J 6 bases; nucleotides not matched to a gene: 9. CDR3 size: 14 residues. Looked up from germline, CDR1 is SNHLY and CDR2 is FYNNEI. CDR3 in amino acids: CARGGQGPSGELFF. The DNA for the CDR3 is TGTGCCAGGGGAGGACAGGGCCCGTCCGGGGAGCTGTTTTTT.

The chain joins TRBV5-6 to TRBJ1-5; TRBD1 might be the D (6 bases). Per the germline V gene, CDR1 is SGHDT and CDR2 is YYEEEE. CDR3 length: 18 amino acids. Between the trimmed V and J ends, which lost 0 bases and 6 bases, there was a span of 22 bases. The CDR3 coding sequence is TGTGCCAGCAGCTTGGCCAGCTCAGGGGCTGAATTTCCTCAGCCCCAGCATTTT. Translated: CASSLASSGAEFPQPQHF.

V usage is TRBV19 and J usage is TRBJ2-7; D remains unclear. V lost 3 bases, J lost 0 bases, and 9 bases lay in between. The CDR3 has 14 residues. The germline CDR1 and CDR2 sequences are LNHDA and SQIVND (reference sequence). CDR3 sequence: CASSISQSSYEQYF. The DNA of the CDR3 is TGTGCCAGTAGTATCTCACAGAGCTCCTACGAGCAGTACTTC.

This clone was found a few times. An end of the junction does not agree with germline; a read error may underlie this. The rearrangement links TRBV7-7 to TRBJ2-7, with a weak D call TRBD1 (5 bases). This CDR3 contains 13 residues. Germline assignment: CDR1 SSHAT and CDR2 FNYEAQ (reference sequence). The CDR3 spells CASTPRQGGEQYF. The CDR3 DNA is TGTGCTAGCACCCCAAGGCAGGGTGGCGAGCAGTACTTC.

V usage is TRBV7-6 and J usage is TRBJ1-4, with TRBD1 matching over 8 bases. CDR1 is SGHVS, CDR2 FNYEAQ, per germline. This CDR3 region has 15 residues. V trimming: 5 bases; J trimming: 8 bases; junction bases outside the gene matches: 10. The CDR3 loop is CASSPGSGGREKLFF. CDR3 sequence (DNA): TGTGCCAGCAGCCCGGGCTCAGGGGGCCGCGAAAAACTGTTTTTT.

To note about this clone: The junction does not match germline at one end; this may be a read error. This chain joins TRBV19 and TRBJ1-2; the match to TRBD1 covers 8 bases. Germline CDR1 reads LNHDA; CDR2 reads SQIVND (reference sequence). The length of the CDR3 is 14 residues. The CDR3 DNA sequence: TGTGCCAGTAGATCCGGGACAGGCTCACCCGGAGCCTACTTC. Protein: CASRSGTGSPGAYF.

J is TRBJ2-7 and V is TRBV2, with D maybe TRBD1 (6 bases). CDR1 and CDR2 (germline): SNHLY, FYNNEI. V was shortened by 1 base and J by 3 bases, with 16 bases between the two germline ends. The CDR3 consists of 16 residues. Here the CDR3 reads CASSEGVGRGSYEQYF. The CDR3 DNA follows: TGTGCCAGCAGTGAAGGGGTCGGCAGGGGAAGCTACGAGCAGTACTTC.

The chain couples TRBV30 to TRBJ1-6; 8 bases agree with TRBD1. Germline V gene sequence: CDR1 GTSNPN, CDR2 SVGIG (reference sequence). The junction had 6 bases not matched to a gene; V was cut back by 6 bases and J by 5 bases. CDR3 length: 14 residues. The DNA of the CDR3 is TGTGCCTGTAATCCGACAGGGGATAATTCACCCCTCCACTTT. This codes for CACNPTGDNSPLHF.

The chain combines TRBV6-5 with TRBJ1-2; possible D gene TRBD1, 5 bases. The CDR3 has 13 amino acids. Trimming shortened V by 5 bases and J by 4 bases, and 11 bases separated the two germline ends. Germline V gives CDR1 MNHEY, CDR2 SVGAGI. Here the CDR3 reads CASSGGRGYGYTF. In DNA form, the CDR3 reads TGTGCCAGCAGTGGAGGGAGGGGCTATGGCTACACCTTC.

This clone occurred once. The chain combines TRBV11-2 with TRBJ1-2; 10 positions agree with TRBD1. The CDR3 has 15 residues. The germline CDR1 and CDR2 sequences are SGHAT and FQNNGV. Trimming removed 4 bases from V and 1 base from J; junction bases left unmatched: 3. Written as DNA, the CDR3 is TGTGCCAGCAGCTACGACAGGGGGCTTAACTATGGCTACACCTTC. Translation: CASSYDRGLNYGYTF.

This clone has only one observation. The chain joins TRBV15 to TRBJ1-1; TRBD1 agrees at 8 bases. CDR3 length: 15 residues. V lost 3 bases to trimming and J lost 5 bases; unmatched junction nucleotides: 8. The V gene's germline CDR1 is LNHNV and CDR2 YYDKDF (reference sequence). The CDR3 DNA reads TGTGCCACCAGCAGGGATGGACAGGGAGGGACTGAAGCTTTCTTT. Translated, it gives CATSRDGQGGTEAFF.

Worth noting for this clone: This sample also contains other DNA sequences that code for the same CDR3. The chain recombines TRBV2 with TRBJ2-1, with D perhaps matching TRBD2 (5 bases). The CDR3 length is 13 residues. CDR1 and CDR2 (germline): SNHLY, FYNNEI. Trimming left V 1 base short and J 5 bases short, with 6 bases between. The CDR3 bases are TGTGCCAGCAGTGAAGGACTAAACAATGAGCAGTTCTTC. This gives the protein CASSEGLNNEQFF.

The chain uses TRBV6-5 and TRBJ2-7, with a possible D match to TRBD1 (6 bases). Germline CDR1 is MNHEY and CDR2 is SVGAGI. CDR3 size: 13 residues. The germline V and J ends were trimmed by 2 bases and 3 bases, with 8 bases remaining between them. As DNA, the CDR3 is TGTGCCAGCAGTTACCAGGGGAACTACGAGCAGTACTTC. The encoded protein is CASSYQGNYEQYF.

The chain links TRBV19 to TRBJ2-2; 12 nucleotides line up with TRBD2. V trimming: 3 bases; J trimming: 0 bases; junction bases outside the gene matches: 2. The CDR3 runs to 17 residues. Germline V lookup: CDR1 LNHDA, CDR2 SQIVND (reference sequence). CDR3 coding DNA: TGTGCCAGTAGTATGCCTAGCGGGGGGGCGAACACCGGGGAGCTGTTTTTT. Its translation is CASSMPSGGANTGELFF. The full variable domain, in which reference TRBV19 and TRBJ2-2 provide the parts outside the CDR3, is DGGITQSPKYLFRKEGQNVTLSCEQNLNHDAMYWYRQDPGQGLRLIYYSQIVNDFQKGDIAEGYSVSREKKESFPLTVTSAQKNPTAFYLCASSMPSGGANTGELFFGEGSRLTVL.

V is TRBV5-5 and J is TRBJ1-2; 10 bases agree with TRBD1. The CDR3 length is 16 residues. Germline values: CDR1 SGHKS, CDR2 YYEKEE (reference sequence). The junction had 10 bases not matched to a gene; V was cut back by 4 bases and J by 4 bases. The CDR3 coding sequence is TGTGCCAGCAGCCCGGATCCGGGACAGGGGATCTATGGCTACACCTTC. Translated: CASSPDPGQGIYGYTF.

CDR3 in DNA: TGTGCCAGCAGATACAACTACGAGCAGTACTTC. It specifies CASRYNYEQYF. The rearrangement joins TRBV2 to TRBJ2-7; no clear D gene. Trimming stripped 6 bases from V and 3 bases from J, with 6 bases between. The CDR3 runs to 11 residues. Germline V lookup: CDR1 SNHLY, CDR2 FYNNEI.